The 15 T cell receptor beta chains given below trace back to one sample, sequenced in a study of blood T cells in healthy people across ages. The second PCR ran about 6 to 12 cycles with a sample-barcoded 5' primer and J-beta primers. TCRdb re-derived calls from the 5' RACE reads in MiXCR, one entry per CDR3 protein. The sample lists roughly 900,000 distinct CDR3 sequences; around 48% were seen once. Sequencing was carried out using blood. Receptor source: a man aged 25 to 40 in good health.

This clonotype has a handful of counts. The chain uses TRBV5-5 and TRBJ1-2; possibly TRBD1 for D (6 bases). Germline-derived CDR1 and CDR2 are SGHKS and YYEKEE (reference sequence). The V end lost 4 bases, the J end lost 4 bases, and 20 bases lay between the germline ends. CDR3 length: 16 amino acids. In DNA form, the CDR3 reads TGTGCCAGCAGCCTAAATGATGAATCGACAGGCTATGGCTACACCTTC. Its translation: CASSLNDESTGYGYTF. The whole variable domain, remainder taken from reference TRBV5-5 and TRBJ1-2, is DAGVTQSPTHLIKTRGQQVTLRCSPISGHKSVSWYQQVLGQGPQFIFQYYEKEERGRGNFPDRFSARQFPNYSSELNVNALLLGDSALYLCASSLNDESTGYGYTFGSGTRLTVV.

This chain connects TRBV28 to TRBJ2-2, with 10 bases fitting TRBD1. Germline CDR1 MDHEN, CDR2 SYDVKM. The CDR3 is 18 amino acids. The trim removed 5 bases at V and 2 bases at J, leaving 11 bases unmatched. DNA of the CDR3: TGTGCCAGCAGTCAAATTCCCGGGACAGGGGACAACACCGGGGAGCTGTTTTTT. Its protein is CASSQIPGTGDNTGELFF.

The chain has TRBV4-1 and TRBJ2-2, with 10 nucleotides matching TRBD1. CDR3 length: 15 residues. CDR1 is MGHRA, CDR2 YSYEKL, per germline. With 2 bases clipped from V and 7 bases from J, the junction kept 4 bases outside the gene matches. The DNA for the CDR3 is TGCGCCAGCAGCCAATCCGACAGGGGGCACGGGGAGCTGTTTTTT. It translates to CASSQSDRGHGELFF.

J is TRBJ1-2 and V is TRBV11-2, with TRBD1 identical over 7 bases. There are 13 residues in the CDR3. Germline loops: CDR1 SGHAT, CDR2 FQNNGV. The trim removed 4 bases at V and 8 bases at J, leaving 7 bases unmatched. The CDR3 loop reads CASSSTGVRGYTF. The CDR3 bases are TGTGCCAGCAGCTCCACAGGGGTGAGAGGCTACACCTTC.

Of note for this clonotype: This may arise from a read error, as a much more abundant clone is one base away. The chain combines TRBV7-9 with TRBJ2-1; 8 bases are shared with TRBD1. Judging by the DNA end, TRBJ2-7 fits better; the J call may be wrong. The CDR3 consists of 15 residues. Germline values: CDR1 SEHNR, CDR2 FQNEAQ (reference sequence). CDR3 in amino acids: CASSSNRGSYNEQYF. The CDR3 nucleotides are TGTGCCAGCAGCTCGAACAGGGGGAGCTACAATGAGCAGTACTTC.

CDR3 in DNA: TGTGCCACCAGTGACGGGGACGCCGGGGAGCTGTTTTTT. Translation gives CATSDGDAGELFF. The chain recombines TRBV24-1 with TRBJ2-2, with D perhaps being TRBD1 or TRBD2 (5 bases each). The CDR3 runs 13 residues. Trimming stripped 4 bases from V and 6 bases from J, with 8 bases between. Germline values: CDR1 KGHDR, CDR2 SFDVKD.

This clonotype occurred a few times. The genes are TRBV25-1 and TRBJ2-1; maybe TRBD2 (5 bases). Germline CDR1 and CDR2: MGHDK and SYGVNS. The CDR3 length is 15 residues. Trimming took 3 bases from V and 0 from J, leaving 9 bases between them. The CDR3 sequence: CASSDTGSSYNEQFF. CDR3 coding DNA: TGTGCCAGCAGTGATACGGGGAGCTCCTACAATGAGCAGTTCTTC.

The gene calls are TRBV6-1 and TRBJ2-2; TRBD2 is a possible D gene (5 bases). CDR3 length equals 14 residues. Trimming removed 6 bases at V and 1 base at J, with 9 bases between. Germline CDR1 MNHNS, CDR2 SASEGT. The CDR3 DNA sequence: TGTGCCAGCAGGGCGGACTGGAACACCGGGGAGCTGTTTTTT. This sequence encodes CASRADWNTGELFF.

The sample holds many counts of this clonotype. The chain couples TRBV7-9 to TRBJ2-1; D call uncertain. V lost 8 bases, J lost 0 bases, and 8 bases lay in between. This CDR3 has 13 amino acids. Germline CDR1 SEHNR, CDR2 FQNEAQ (reference sequence). CDR3 bases: TGTGCCAGCGGGTTGAGCTCCTACAATGAGCAGTTCTTC. Its translation is CASGLSSYNEQFF.

This chain uses TRBV7-9 with TRBJ1-2, with D unclear. The CDR3 spans 13 residues. V lost 5 bases and J 6 bases, leaving 13 bases between the germline ends. Germline assignment: CDR1 SEHNR and CDR2 FQNEAQ (reference sequence). CDR3 DNA: TGTGCCAGCAGCCCTCCAAGGGATCATGGCTACACCTTC. Amino acid sequence: CASSPPRDHGYTF. The whole variable domain, remainder taken from reference TRBV7-9 and TRBJ1-2, is DTGVSQNPRHKITKRGQNVTFRCDPISEHNRLYWYRQTLGQGPEFLTYFQNEAQLEKSRLLSDRFSAERPKGSFSTLEIQRTEQGDSAMYLCASSPPRDHGYTFGSGTRLTVV.

V is TRBV9 and J is TRBJ1-2, with D tentatively TRBD1 (6 bases). This CDR3 is built from 15 residues. Trimming shortened V by 0 bases and J by 4 bases, and 13 bases separated the two germline ends. The V gene's germline CDR1 is SGDLS and CDR2 YYNGEE. CDR3 sequence (DNA): TGTGCCAGCAGCGTAGCCCCTGAGGGGGGCTATGGCTACACCTTC. It yields the protein CASSVAPEGGYGYTF.

V is TRBV3-1 and J is TRBJ2-3; 11 bases match TRBD2. The V gene end was trimmed by 4 bases and the J gene end by 2 bases; junction bases not matched to a gene: 8. The CDR3 spans 17 residues. CDR1 and CDR2 from the germline V gene are LGHDT and YNNKEL (reference sequence). This CDR3 is CASSLGLAGIYTDTQYF. Here the CDR3 DNA reads TGTGCCAGCAGCCTAGGACTAGCGGGTATCTACACAGATACGCAGTATTTT.

The rearrangement joins TRBV6-5 to TRBJ2-1; 8 positions agree with TRBD1. The CDR3 loop spans 14 amino acids. V was clipped by 1 base and J by 6 bases; unmatched bases: 2. Germline V gene lookup returns CDR1 MNHEY and CDR2 SVGAGI. The DNA of the CDR3 is TGTGCCAGCAGTTACTTCCAGGGGGCCAATGAGCAGTTCTTC. Amino acid sequence: CASSYFQGANEQFF.

This clonotype was picked up a small number of times. The chain couples TRBV30 to TRBJ2-1; TRBD1 aligns across 9 bases. Per germline, CDR1 GTSNPN and CDR2 SVGIG (reference sequence). This CDR3 region has 14 residues. V trimming: 5 bases; J trimming: 8 bases; junction bases outside the gene matches: 10. The CDR3 DNA follows: TGTGCCTGGTCGAAGGACAGGGGACTCTATGAGCAGTTCTTC. This gives the protein CAWSKDRGLYEQFF.

V usage is TRBV30 and J usage is TRBJ2-7; D unresolved. The V end was cut by 1 base, the J end by 3 bases, with 13 bases between. Germline loops: CDR1 GTSNPN, CDR2 SVGIG (reference sequence). The CDR3 covers 14 residues. CDR3 nucleotides: TGTGCCTGGAGTGACACGAGATCGGGCTACGAGCAGTACTTC. This codes for CAWSDTRSGYEQYF.